This T cell receptor (beta chain) was sequenced for a study of vaccination effects on CD4 cells after COVID-19. Broader study findings: Marked clonal contraction of both clone types appeared late after vaccination. Healthy vaccinees showed cross-reactivity with common cold coronaviruses in only 1 of 255 vaccine-induced clones.

Subsequent to a culture period of nine to ten days, CD4+ T cells were isolated. Germline CDR1 reads MGHRA; CDR2 reads YSYEKL. Trimming removed 1 base at V and 11 bases at J, with 15 bases between. The length of the CDR3 is 14 residues. In regard to this clone: Its antigen is still unknown.

Sequenced by immunoSEQ multiplex PCR; TCRdb stores in-frame clones only, minus some. The sample holds tens of thousands of clones, around 67% seen once. The chain couples TRBV4-1 to TRBJ2-1; D perhaps matches TRBD2 (5 bases). The specimen was CD4+ T cells from PBMCs cultured without peptide, collected before COVID-19 vaccination. The sequence was obtained from a human donor who received a COVID-19 vaccine. The CDR3 protein is CASSQVDMGGQQFF. The CDR3 DNA is TGCGCCAGCAGCCAAGTGGATATGGGCGGGCAGCAGTTCTTC.